The next 23 T cell receptor beta chains were all read from a single sample in a study of blood T cells in healthy people across ages. Alongside a J-beta primer mix, a sample-barcoded 5' primer served in a second PCR lasting roughly 7 to 12 cycles. A single record per CDR3 protein comes from TCRdb applying MiXCR to the 5' RACE reads. Here the sample spans roughly 500,000 distinct CDR3 sequences, approximately 25% being singletons. Sequenced: blood. The source is a woman in her 70s in good health.

The chain carries TRBV20-1 and TRBJ1-4, with unresolved D. The germline CDR1 and CDR2 sequences are DFQATT and SNEGSKA (reference sequence). CDR3 length: 14 amino acids. Deletions cut 0 bases from V and 8 bases from J, with 13 bases between. CDR3 nucleotides: TGCAGTGCTAGAGATGGCCAAACTAGAGAAAAACTGTTTTTT. Residues: CSARDGQTREKLFF.

A remark on this clonotype: A much bigger clone sits one base away, suggesting this may be a read error. V usage is TRBV7-9 and J usage is TRBJ1-1; D call uncertain. Germline values: CDR1 SEHNR, CDR2 FQNEAQ (reference sequence). The CDR3 is 12 amino acids. The CDR3 coding sequence is TGTGCCAGCGGCTTAGCACAGTCTGAAGCTTTCTTT. It specifies CASGLAQSEAFF. The full variable domain, with the rest looked up from reference TRBV7-9 and TRBJ1-1, is DTGVSQNPRHKITKRGQNVTFRCDPISEHNRLYWYRQTLGQGPEFLTYFQNEAQLEKSRLLSDRFSAERPKGSFSTLEIQRTEQGDSAMYLCASGLAQSEAFFGQGTRLTVV.

This clonotype has at least ten counts. This CDR3 is CASSLGQGSRADTQYF. DNA of the CDR3: TGCGCCAGCAGCTTGGGACAGGGGTCAAGAGCAGATACGCAGTATTTT. The chain couples TRBV5-1 to TRBJ2-3, with 8 positions matching TRBD1. The CDR3 has 16 amino acids. Trimming took 0 bases from V and 4 from J; bases not matched to a gene: 7. Germline CDR1 reads SGHRS; CDR2 reads YFSETQ.

The chain has TRBV29-1 and TRBJ2-5, with TRBD2 matching 13 bases. Looked up from germline, CDR1 is SQVTM and CDR2 is ANQGSEA. Trimming removed 1 base from V and 4 bases from J; junction bases left unmatched: 6. The CDR3 runs 16 residues. CDR3 amino acids: CSVEGTSGGNVETQYF. CDR3 DNA: TGCAGCGTTGAAGGGACTAGCGGGGGAAACGTAGAGACCCAGTACTTC.

As concerns this clonotype: Mismatch with germline at one junction end may stem from a read error. The genes are TRBV18 and TRBJ2-7, with D unresolved. The CDR3 length is 14 residues. Germline CDR1 reads KGHSH; CDR2 reads LQKENI. CDR3 bases: TGTGCCTGCTCACCATCACTGACCTCCTACGAGCAGTACTTC. It codes for CACSPSLTSYEQYF.

This clonotype has a handful of counts. The chain links TRBV3-1 to TRBJ1-4; maybe TRBD1 (6 bases). Trimming removed 1 base from V and 7 bases from J, with 10 bases in between. This CDR3 has 14 amino acids. Germline CDR1 is LGHDT and CDR2 is YNNKEL (reference sequence). The CDR3 sequence: CASSQGGGFEKLFF. The DNA of the CDR3 is TGTGCCAGCAGCCAAGGAGGGGGTTTTGAAAAACTGTTTTTT.

This clonotype was seen more than once but under ten times. V gene TRBV12-3 or TRBV12-4 combines with J gene TRBJ2-5; no firm D call. V shed 2 bases and J shed 3 bases, with 10 bases lying between them. This CDR3 contains 14 residues. CDR3: CASSLLAWKETQYF. The CDR3 DNA follows: TGTGCCAGCAGTTTATTGGCCTGGAAAGAGACCCAGTACTTC.

The genes are TRBV20-1 and TRBJ2-5, with 9 bases identical to TRBD2. Trimming took 1 base from V and 4 from J; bases not matched to a gene: 4. CDR1 DFQATT and CDR2 SNEGSKA come from the germline V gene (reference sequence). The CDR3 has 14 residues. The CDR3 DNA is TGCAGTGCTAGAGTGGCGGGGGGGCGAGAGACCCAGTACTTC. Translating gives CSARVAGGRETQYF.

The chain links TRBV10-3 to TRBJ2-1, with D possibly being TRBD1 (5 bases). CDR1 ENHRY and CDR2 SYGVKD come from the germline V gene. This CDR3 is built from 15 residues. V lost 2 bases and J 5 bases, leaving 13 bases between the germline ends. The CDR3 protein is CAISEQGSKDNEQFF. Written as DNA, the CDR3 is TGTGCCATCAGTGAGCAGGGTTCTAAAGACAATGAGCAGTTCTTC.

This clonotype was picked up a small number of times. J is TRBJ2-4 and V is TRBV12-3 or TRBV12-4, with D unclear. V lost 2 bases and J lost 1, with 9 bases in between. The CDR3 totals 15 residues. CDR3 nucleotides: TGTGCCAGCAGTTTAATTTCACTTGCCAAAAACATTCAGTACTTC. As protein: CASSLISLAKNIQYF.

The J gene is TRBJ2-3, the V gene TRBV7-2, with 8 bases aligning to TRBD2. There are 13 residues in the CDR3. Germline V gene lookup returns CDR1 SGHTA and CDR2 FQGNSA. The ends lost 1 base at V and 6 bases at J; junction bases unmatched: 0. CDR3 DNA sequence: TGTGCCAGCAGCTTAGAGCGGGGGGATACGCAGTATTTT. This codes for CASSLERGDTQYF.

This clonotype was counted between two and nine times. CDR3 residues: CASSLGGYSYEQYF. CDR3 coding DNA: TGTGCCAGCAGCTTAGGGGGTTATTCCTACGAGCAGTACTTC. The rearrangement joins TRBV7-2 to TRBJ2-7; D is unclear. Trimming pared 1 base from V and 1 base from J, leaving 8 bases between. CDR1 is SGHTA, CDR2 FQGNSA, per germline. The CDR3 has 14 residues.

The V gene is TRBV29-1, the J gene TRBJ1-1; D is undetermined. This CDR3 region has 10 residues. V lost 4 bases and J lost 6, with 6 bases in between. Germline values: CDR1 SQVTM, CDR2 ANQGSEA. CDR3 in amino acids: CSVVSSEAFF. CDR3 nucleotide sequence: TGCAGCGTTGTATCCTCTGAAGCTTTCTTT.

The chain recombines TRBV20-1 with TRBJ1-1, with D uncertain. CDR1 and CDR2 (germline): DFQATT, SNEGSKA (reference sequence). This CDR3 spans 15 amino acids. V lost 0 bases and J lost 2, with 13 bases in between. CDR3 nucleotides: TGCAGTGCTAGAGATCGGAGGGAGGGAAACACTGAAGCTTTCTTT. It specifies CSARDRREGNTEAFF.

This sequence joins TRBV24-1 and TRBJ1-2; D unclear. The CDR3 is made up of 16 amino acids. The V end lost 3 bases, the J end lost 1 base, and 14 bases lay between the germline ends. Germline CDR1 KGHDR, CDR2 SFDVKD. CDR3: CATSDTSGKDNYGYTF. The CDR3, as DNA: TGTGCCACCAGTGATACCTCCGGCAAGGATAACTATGGCTACACCTTC.

This clonotype has just a few counts. The V call is TRBV7-8, the J call TRBJ2-7; D remains ambiguous. Trimming removed 5 bases at V and 0 bases at J, with 14 bases between. CDR1 and CDR2 from the germline V gene are SGHVS and FQNEAQ. There are 15 residues in the CDR3. Here the CDR3 reads CASSPSRASSYEQYF. In DNA, the CDR3 is TGTGCCAGCAGCCCTTCCCGGGCGAGCTCCTACGAGCAGTACTTC.

The chain employs TRBV7-2 and TRBJ1-1; D unclear. V lost 1 base and J lost 10, with 10 bases in between. The germline V gene has CDR1 SGHTA and CDR2 FQGNSA. CDR3 length equals 12 residues. CDR3 coding DNA: TGTGCCAGCAGCTTAGGGGCCCTTGTAGCTTTCTTT. Translated, it gives CASSLGALVAFF.

This clonotype was seen repeatedly, ten times or more. The rearrangement joins TRBV29-1 to TRBJ2-5; D remains unclear. The germline V and J ends were trimmed by 1 base and 4 bases, with 10 bases remaining between them. CDR1 and CDR2 (germline): SQVTM, ANQGSEA. This CDR3 has 13 amino acids. The CDR3 is CSVEVQMGETQYF. The CDR3 bases are TGCAGCGTTGAAGTGCAGATGGGAGAGACCCAGTACTTC.

The rearrangement links TRBV6-4 to TRBJ2-3; D not certain. Deletions cut 6 bases from V and 3 bases from J, with 16 bases between. Germline V CDR1 and CDR2: MRHNA, SNTAGT. The CDR3 has 15 amino acids. This CDR3 reads CASSQNQRITDTQYF. DNA of the CDR3: TGTGCCAGCAGCCAGAATCAACGAATAACAGATACGCAGTATTTT.

This clonotype was counted between two and nine times. The chain joins TRBV10-2 to TRBJ2-7; D not resolved. Germline-derived CDR1 and CDR2 are WSHSY and SAAADI. CDR3 length equals 14 residues. V was shortened by 5 bases and J by 2 bases, with 13 bases between the two germline ends. The CDR3 spells CASSMSLRTYEQYF. CDR3 nucleotide sequence: TGCGCCAGCAGTATGTCCCTCCGTACCTACGAGCAGTACTTC.

This clonotype has just a few counts. A read error may produce the germline difference seen at one junction end. The chain carries TRBV7-3 and TRBJ2-5; D is perhaps TRBD1 or TRBD2 (5 bases each). Germline lookup yields CDR1 SGHTA and CDR2 FQGTGA. The CDR3 is 15 residues long. The CDR3 nucleotides are TGTGCCAGCAGCCTAACGGGGCAAGCTGGGGAGACCCAGTACTTC. Protein product: CASSLTGQAGETQYF.

V is TRBV7-2 and J is TRBJ2-6; TRBD1 agrees at 8 bases. Germline V gene data show CDR1 as SGHTA and CDR2 as FQGNSA. The CDR3 runs to 18 residues. Trimming removed 1 base from V and 2 bases from J; junction bases left unmatched: 7. Written as DNA, the CDR3 is TGTGCCAGCAGCTTAGTAGCCCAGGGGGCGACTGGGGCCAACGTCCTGACTTTC. Protein product: CASSLVAQGATGANVLTF.

This chain joins TRBV5-1 and TRBJ2-3; no clear D gene. The CDR3 consists of 14 residues. Germline V lookup: CDR1 SGHRS, CDR2 YFSETQ. Trimming stripped 2 bases from V and 2 bases from J, with 9 bases between. In nucleotides, the CDR3 is TGCGCCAGCAGCTTCGACACTTCCACAGATACGCAGTATTTT. Translated, it gives CASSFDTSTDTQYF.